This T cell receptor (beta chain) was recorded in a study of blood T cell repertoires in COVID-19. Turning to the study itself: Nucleic acid was either cDNA or gDNA, and it came from T cells, B-cell-depleted T cells, or PBMCs.

Participants were placed into cohorts based on the clinical history they reported. This CDR3 comprises 13 residues. Germline V gives CDR1 LNHNV, CDR2 YYDKDF (reference sequence). V was clipped by 5 bases and J by 2 bases, with 9 bases between them. Authors' methods: Amplifying reference gene primers gave estimates of nucleated cell counts. Clones were sequenced by immunoSEQ multiplex PCR, and TCRdb holds only the in-frame ones, with some missing. For V, J and clone size, that table is used; D and trimming come from the DNA. The sample has over 350,000 clones; around nine tenths are singletons. Sequencing used PBMCs or T cells enriched from blood (not recorded which). The chain is built from TRBV15 and TRBJ1-1, with D unresolved. The source of this sequence is a woman aged 50 to 65 who had recovered from COVID-19. Here the CDR3 reads CATSGLLNTEAFF. The CDR3 DNA reads TGTGCCACCAGCGGTCTACTTAACACTGAAGCTTTCTTT.